Included here is one T cell receptor beta chain sequence, with context. Which antigen it targets is not known. The input lacks base qualities; no much larger clone sits a single base away. TCRbeta CDR3 regions were amplified from genomic DNA using the immunoSEQ Assay, a bias-controlled multiplex PCR. In the authors' own workflow: The number of nucleated cells in each sample was estimated by amplification of reference gene primers within the assay. Sequence reads were collapsed and filtered to measure the absolute abundance of every unique TCRbeta CDR3 rearrangement. For each sample, productive Simpson clonality was calculated as the square root of Simpson's diversity index over productive rearrangements. TCRdb retrieved this table from immuneACCESS and kept in-frame rearrangements only. Not all clones are present; in checked studies, unresolved V genes account for under half, and no reason is known for the remainder. V, J and clone size reflect that table, while D and trimming were determined from the DNA. The sample contains about 180,000 clones, around 83% of them found a single time. 6.5% to 8.5% of the sample is taken by the ten largest.

The sample comes from a study of blood T cell repertoires in COVID-19 (dated by TCRdb to the early 2020s). About the investigation overall: Samples from collaborators originated in the United States, Italy and Spain and spanned both the acute and convalescent phases of COVID-19. The sample metadata nearly always contained a de-identified subject ID, COVID-19 status, age in years and sex. The material from the prospective study consisted of cDNA or gDNA derived from T cells, B-cell-depleted T cells, or PBMCs. The dataset comprised deeply sampled blood TCRbeta repertoires from subjects exposed to, actively infected with, or recovered from COVID-19. The repertoires were made available in a free public database intended to serve as a resource for research on the immune response to SARS-CoV-2. HLA class I and class II types, where available, came from metadata supplied by the sample provider rather than from assay-based typing. Samples came from the ongoing ImmuneRACE study (first 160 participants) plus 1,254 subjects from 6 global collaborators.

Results and caveats for the whole study, not just this receptor: How much clinical and demographic metadata was included differed by source and by participant, and the metadata was provided uncurated.

In the germline V gene, CDR1 corresponds to MDHEN and CDR2 to SYDVKM. The CDR3 starts with the cysteine, ends with the phenylalanine, and has 12 residues. The DNA shown is the 36-base CDR3, in frame from base 1. Trimming accounts for 9 bases at V and 7 bases at J, while the number of junction bases matched to no gene is 3. One collaborating source in Seattle enrolled patients during active infection and followed them longitudinally through the course of disease. Each collaborating institution followed its own protocols to collect whole blood in K2EDTA tubes. Collaborator samples were shipped for TCRbeta analysis as frozen whole blood, isolated PBMCs, or DNA extracted from either sample type.

This TCR derives from a woman in her 70s with COVID-19, enrolled during active disease. Sequences were obtained from peripheral blood. The sequence links TRBV28 to TRBJ1-6; the central 7 bases match TRBD1. The base sequence is TGTGCCAGTAGGGACAGAAATTCACCCCTCCACTTT. Its protein reads: CASRDRNSPLHF.